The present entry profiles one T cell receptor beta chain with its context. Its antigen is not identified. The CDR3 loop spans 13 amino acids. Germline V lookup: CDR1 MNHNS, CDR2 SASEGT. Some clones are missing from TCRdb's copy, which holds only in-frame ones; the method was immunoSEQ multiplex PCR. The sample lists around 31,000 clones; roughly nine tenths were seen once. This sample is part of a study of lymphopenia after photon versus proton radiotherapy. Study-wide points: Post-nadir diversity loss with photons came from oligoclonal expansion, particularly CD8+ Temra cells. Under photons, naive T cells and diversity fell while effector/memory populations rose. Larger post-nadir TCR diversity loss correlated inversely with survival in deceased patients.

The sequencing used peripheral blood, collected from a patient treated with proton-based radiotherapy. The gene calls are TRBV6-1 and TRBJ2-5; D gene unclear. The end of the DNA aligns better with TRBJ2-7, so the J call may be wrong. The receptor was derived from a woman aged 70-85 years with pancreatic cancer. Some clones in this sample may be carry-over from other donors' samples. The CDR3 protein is CASSDGNSYEQYF. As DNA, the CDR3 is TGTGCCAGCAGTGATGGTAACTCCTACGAGCAGTACTTC.